This T cell receptor (beta chain) was captured in a study of graft-versus-host responses after intestinal transplantation. Whole-study context: In this cohort, recipients had multivisceral, liver-intestinal, or isolated intestinal transplants. Each recipient received anti-thymocyte globulin induction, then tacrolimus and steroids for roughly 3 years.

Notes on the study in general: Early HvG declines after transplant were associated with peak circulating GvH clone levels. GvH clones detected in recipient marrow included some appearing first in ileum or blood.

In regard to this clone: What it binds is unknown.

Profiled with immunoSEQ multiplex PCR; TCRdb holds only in-frame clones, not every one. The data hold 75,000 to 95,000 clones, with around 93% observed a single time. Trimming stripped 6 bases from V and 6 bases from J, with 17 bases between. Germline loops: CDR1 MNHEY, CDR2 SVGAGI. This CDR3 is built from 14 residues. V gene TRBV6-5 combines with J gene TRBJ1-1; a possible D gene is TRBD1 (6 bases). Sequences were derived from unstimulated CD4+ T cells sorted from spleen or lymph node cells, sampled before transplant. The clonotype was recovered from a human donor who was the organ donor for an intestinal transplant. The CDR3 coding sequence is TGTGCCAGCAGAACCGGACAGCCGAGGGCTGAAGCTTTCTTT. Protein product: CASRTGQPRAEAFF.